The 10 T cell receptor beta chains below all came from one sample that was sequenced in a study of CD8 T cells in Susac syndrome. RNA totalling roughly 0.45 to 1 ug underwent reverse transcription with random hexamers. TCRdb analysed the immunoSEQ multiplex PCR reads with MiXCR anew, one entry per CDR3 protein. Among over 150,000 distinct CDR3 sequences, 93% were seen once, and the ten largest hold around 0.09%. Sample: CD4+ T cells from PBMCs. These receptors came from a human donor with multiple sclerosis.

The chain combines TRBV6-6 with TRBJ2-7, with TRBD2 matching 8 bases. The trim removed 0 bases at V and 7 bases at J, leaving 8 bases unmatched. The CDR3 has 15 amino acids. From germline, CDR1 is MNHNY and CDR2 SVGAGI (reference sequence). As DNA, the CDR3 is TGTGCCAGCAGTTACTCGTGGACTAGCTTTGGTGAGCAGTACTTC. Its translation: CASSYSWTSFGEQYF.

This rearrangement joins TRBV5-1 to TRBJ2-7; 9 positions match TRBD1. Germline-derived CDR1 and CDR2 are SGHRS and YFSETQ. V dropped 6 bases and J dropped 3; count of bases not matched to a gene: 4. The CDR3 consists of 13 residues. The CDR3 loop is CASNRDRDYEQYF. The CDR3 DNA is TGCGCCAGCAACCGGGACAGGGACTACGAGCAGTACTTC.

The chain joins TRBV4-1 to TRBJ1-5, with a weak D call TRBD1 (5 bases). CDR3 length: 16 residues. The V end was cut by 1 base, the J end by 3 bases, with 13 bases between. The germline V gene has CDR1 MGHRA and CDR2 YSYEKL. CDR3: CASSQVYRSYNQPQHF. Here the CDR3 DNA reads TGCGCCAGCAGCCAAGTTTACAGGTCCTACAATCAGCCCCAGCATTTT.

The CDR3 protein is CASSQKPQRVSGANVLTF. CDR3 sequence (DNA): TGCGCCAGCAGCCAAAAACCTCAGCGGGTCTCTGGGGCCAACGTCCTGACTTTC. The chain recombines TRBV4-1 with TRBJ2-6, with D perhaps TRBD2 (6 bases). Germline CDR1 reads MGHRA; CDR2 reads YSYEKL. V was cut by 2 bases and J by 0 bases, with 14 bases left in between. The CDR3 is 18 residues long.

The gene calls are TRBV28 and TRBJ2-7; 9 bases align to TRBD1. With 4 bases clipped from V and 5 bases from J, the junction kept 9 bases outside the gene matches. The length of the CDR3 is 15 residues. Germline values: CDR1 MDHEN, CDR2 SYDVKM. CDR3 DNA sequence: TGTGCCAGCAGTTGGGGGGGACAGGGTAGCGACGAGCAGTACTTC. This encodes CASSWGGQGSDEQYF.

This rearrangement joins TRBV5-1 to TRBJ2-7; a weak D match, TRBD2 (5 bases). The V gene lost 0 bases and the J gene lost 5 bases, with 12 bases spanning the gap. The length of the CDR3 is 14 residues. CDR1 and CDR2 (germline): SGHRS, YFSETQ. The CDR3 nucleotides are TGCGCCAGCAGCTTGGAAGGACTTGAAAACGAGCAGTACTTC. Protein sequence: CASSLEGLENEQYF.

This rearrangement joins TRBV19 to TRBJ2-5, with a possible D match to TRBD1 (5 bases). V shed 2 bases and J shed 1 base, with 11 bases lying between them. The germline V gene has CDR1 LNHDA and CDR2 SQIVND (reference sequence). The length of the CDR3 is 15 residues. CDR3 protein: CASSISATGQETQYF. The CDR3 bases are TGTGCCAGTAGTATAAGCGCTACAGGCCAAGAGACCCAGTACTTC.

The chain is built from TRBV2 and TRBJ1-2; possibly TRBD1 for D (5 bases). Germline-derived CDR1 and CDR2 are SNHLY and FYNNEI. The CDR3 sequence is 13 residues long. V lost 6 bases, J lost 4 bases, and 12 bases lay in between. The CDR3 loop reads CASSPGLAYGYTF. For the CDR3, the DNA is TGTGCCAGCAGCCCAGGGTTGGCCTATGGCTACACCTTC.

The rearrangement uses TRBV20-1 and TRBJ1-5, with TRBD1 matching 9 bases. This CDR3 region has 20 residues. Looked up from germline, CDR1 is DFQATT and CDR2 is SNEGSKA (reference sequence). With V trimmed by 3 bases and J by 1 base, 19 bases remained unmatched. The CDR3 is CSASRPTGTGNLGSNQPQHF. Here the CDR3 DNA reads TGCAGTGCTAGTCGTCCAACGGGGACAGGGAATTTGGGCAGCAATCAGCCCCAGCATTTT.

The chain uses TRBV27 and TRBJ1-1; D possibly corresponds to TRBD1 (5 bases). Per germline, CDR1 MNHEY and CDR2 SMNVEV (reference sequence). The CDR3 totals 15 residues. V lost 6 bases to trimming and J lost 8 bases, with 22 bases between them. CDR3 sequence reads: CASSPEGWETAEAFF. The CDR3 bases are TGTGCCAGCAGCCCAGAGGGTTGGGAGACAGCCGAAGCTTTCTTT.